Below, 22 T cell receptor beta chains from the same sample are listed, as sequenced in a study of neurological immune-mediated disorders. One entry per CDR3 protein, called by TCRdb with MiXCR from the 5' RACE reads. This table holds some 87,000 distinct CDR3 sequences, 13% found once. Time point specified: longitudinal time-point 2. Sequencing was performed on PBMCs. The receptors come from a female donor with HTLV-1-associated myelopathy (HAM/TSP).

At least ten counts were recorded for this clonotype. The CDR3 loop is CASSSGTGIGYNEQFF. CDR3 bases: TGTGCCAGCAGCTCCGGGACAGGGATCGGGTACAATGAGCAGTTCTTC. This chain links TRBV7-2 with TRBJ2-1; 9 bases line up with TRBD1. This CDR3 has 16 residues. CDR1 is SGHTA and CDR2 is FQGNSA in the germline V gene. With 4 bases clipped from V and 4 bases from J, the junction kept 8 bases outside the gene matches.

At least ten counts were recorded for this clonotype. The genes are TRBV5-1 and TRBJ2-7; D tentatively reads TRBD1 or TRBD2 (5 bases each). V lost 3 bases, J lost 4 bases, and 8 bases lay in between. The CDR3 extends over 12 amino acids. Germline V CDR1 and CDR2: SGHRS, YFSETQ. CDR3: CASSWDGYEQYF. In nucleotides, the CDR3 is TGCGCCAGCAGCTGGGACGGATACGAGCAGTACTTC. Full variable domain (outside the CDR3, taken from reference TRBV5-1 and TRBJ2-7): KAGVTQTPRYLIKTRGQQVTLSCSPISGHRSVSWYQQTPGQGLQFLFEYFSETQRNKGNFPGRFSGRQFSNSRSEMNVSTLELGDSALYLCASSWDGYEQYFGPGTRLTVT.

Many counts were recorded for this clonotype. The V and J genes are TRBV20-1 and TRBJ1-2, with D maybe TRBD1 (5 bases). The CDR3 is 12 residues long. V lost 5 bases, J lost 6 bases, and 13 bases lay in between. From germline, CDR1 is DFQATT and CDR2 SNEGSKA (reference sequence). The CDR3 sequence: CSAYRIEHGYTF. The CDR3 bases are TGCAGTGCTTACAGGATCGAGCATGGCTACACCTTC.

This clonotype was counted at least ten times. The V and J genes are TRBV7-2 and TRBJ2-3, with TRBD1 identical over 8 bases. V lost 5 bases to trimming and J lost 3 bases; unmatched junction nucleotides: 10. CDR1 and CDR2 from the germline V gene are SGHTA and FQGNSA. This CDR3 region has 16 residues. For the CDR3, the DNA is TGTGCCAGCAGCCCCCCCAGACAGGGGAGGACAGATACGCAGTATTTT. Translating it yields CASSPPRQGRTDTQYF.

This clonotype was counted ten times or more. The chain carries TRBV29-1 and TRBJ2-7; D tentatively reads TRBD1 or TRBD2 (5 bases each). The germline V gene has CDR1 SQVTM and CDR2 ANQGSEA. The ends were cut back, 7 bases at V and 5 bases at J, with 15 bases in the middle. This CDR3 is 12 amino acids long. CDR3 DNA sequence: TGCAGCGGGACCAATACGGGACACGAGCAGTACTTC. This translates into CSGTNTGHEQYF.

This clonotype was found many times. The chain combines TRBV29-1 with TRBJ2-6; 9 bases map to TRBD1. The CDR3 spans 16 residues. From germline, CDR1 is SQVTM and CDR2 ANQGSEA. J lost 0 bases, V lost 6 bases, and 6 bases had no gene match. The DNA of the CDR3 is TGCAGCGTAACGGGACAGGGAAACTCTGGGGCCAACGTCCTGACTTTC. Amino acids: CSVTGQGNSGANVLTF.

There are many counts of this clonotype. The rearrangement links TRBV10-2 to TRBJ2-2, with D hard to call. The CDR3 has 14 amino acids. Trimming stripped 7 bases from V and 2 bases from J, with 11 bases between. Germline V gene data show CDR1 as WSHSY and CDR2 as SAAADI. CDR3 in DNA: TGCGCCAGCATGGGCTTCATAAACACCGGGGAGCTGTTTTTT. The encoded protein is CASMGFINTGELFF.

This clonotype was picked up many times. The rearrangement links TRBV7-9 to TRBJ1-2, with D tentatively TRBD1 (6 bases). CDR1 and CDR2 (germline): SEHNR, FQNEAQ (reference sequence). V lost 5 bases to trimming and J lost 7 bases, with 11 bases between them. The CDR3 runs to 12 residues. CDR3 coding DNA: TGTGCCAGCAGCACCGACAGGATTGGCTACACCTTC. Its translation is CASSTDRIGYTF. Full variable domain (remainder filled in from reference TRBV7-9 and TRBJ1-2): DTGVSQNPRHKITKRGQNVTFRCDPISEHNRLYWYRQTLGQGPEFLTYFQNEAQLEKSRLLSDRFSAERPKGSFSTLEIQRTEQGDSAMYLCASSTDRIGYTFGSGTRLTVV.

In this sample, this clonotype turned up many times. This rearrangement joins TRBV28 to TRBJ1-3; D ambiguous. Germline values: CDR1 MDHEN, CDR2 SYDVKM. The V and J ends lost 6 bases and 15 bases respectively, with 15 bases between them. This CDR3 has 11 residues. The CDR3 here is CASSDRGNRYF. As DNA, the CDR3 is TGTGCCAGCAGCGACCGAGGGAACCGATATTTT.

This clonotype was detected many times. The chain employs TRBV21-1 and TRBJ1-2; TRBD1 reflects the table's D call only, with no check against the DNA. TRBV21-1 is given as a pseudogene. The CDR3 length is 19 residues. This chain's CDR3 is CASSKGRTGDRRRVYGYTF. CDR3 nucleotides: TGTGCCAGCAGCAAAGGGAGGACAGGGGACAGGCGGCGGGTTTATGGCTACACCTTC.

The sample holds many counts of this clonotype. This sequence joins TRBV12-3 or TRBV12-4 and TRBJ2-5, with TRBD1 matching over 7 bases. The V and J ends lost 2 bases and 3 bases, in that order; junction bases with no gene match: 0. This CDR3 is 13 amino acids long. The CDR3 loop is CASSLTGEETQYF. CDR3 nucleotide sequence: TGTGCCAGCAGTTTAACAGGGGAAGAGACCCAGTACTTC.

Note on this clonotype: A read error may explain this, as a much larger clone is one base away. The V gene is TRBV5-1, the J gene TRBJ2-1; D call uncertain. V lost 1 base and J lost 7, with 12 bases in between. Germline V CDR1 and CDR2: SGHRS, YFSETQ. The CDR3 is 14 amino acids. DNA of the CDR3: TGCGCCAGCAGCTTGACTGCTATGGGTAATGAGCAGTTCTTC. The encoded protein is CASSLTAMGNEQFF.

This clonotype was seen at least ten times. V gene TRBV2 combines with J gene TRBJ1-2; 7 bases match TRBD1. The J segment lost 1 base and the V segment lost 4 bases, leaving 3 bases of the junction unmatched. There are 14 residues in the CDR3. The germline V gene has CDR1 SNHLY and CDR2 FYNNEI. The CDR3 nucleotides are TGTGCCAGCAGTGGGGACAGCCTTAACTATGGCTACACCTTC. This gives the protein CASSGDSLNYGYTF.

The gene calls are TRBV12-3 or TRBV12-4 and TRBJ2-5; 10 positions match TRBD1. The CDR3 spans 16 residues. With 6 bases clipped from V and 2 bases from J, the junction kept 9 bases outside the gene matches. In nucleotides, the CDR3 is TGTGCCAGCAGGCAAACAGGGACAGGGGCGCAAGAGACCCAGTACTTC. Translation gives CASRQTGTGAQETQYF.

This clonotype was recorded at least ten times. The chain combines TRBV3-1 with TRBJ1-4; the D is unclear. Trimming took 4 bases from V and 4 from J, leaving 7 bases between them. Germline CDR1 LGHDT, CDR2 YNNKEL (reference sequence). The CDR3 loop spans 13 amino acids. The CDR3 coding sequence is TGTGCCAGCAGCCGTCGGCGTAATGAAAAACTGTTTTTT. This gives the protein CASSRRRNEKLFF.

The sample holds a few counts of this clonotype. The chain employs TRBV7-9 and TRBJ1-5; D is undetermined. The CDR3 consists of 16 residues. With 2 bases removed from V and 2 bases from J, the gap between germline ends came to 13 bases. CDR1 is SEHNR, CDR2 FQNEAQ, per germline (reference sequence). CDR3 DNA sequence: TGTGCCAGCAGCTTATCGAGGGAGTGGGGCAATCAGCCCCAGCATTTT. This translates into CASSLSREWGNQPQHF.

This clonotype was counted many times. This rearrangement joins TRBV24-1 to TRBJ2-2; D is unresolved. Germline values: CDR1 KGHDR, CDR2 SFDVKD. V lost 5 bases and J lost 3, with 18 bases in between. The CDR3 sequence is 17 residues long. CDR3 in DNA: TGTGCCACCAGTGCCGCCATCGGCGCCCGCGACACCGGGGAGCTGTTTTTT. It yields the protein CATSAAIGARDTGELFF.

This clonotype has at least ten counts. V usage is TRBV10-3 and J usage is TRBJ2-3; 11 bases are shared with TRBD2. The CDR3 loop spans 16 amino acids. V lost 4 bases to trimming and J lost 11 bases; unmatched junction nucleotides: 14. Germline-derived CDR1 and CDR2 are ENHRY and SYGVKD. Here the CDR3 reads CAISVPITSGGEEQYF. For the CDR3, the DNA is TGTGCCATCAGTGTTCCTATCACTAGCGGGGGAGAGGAGCAGTATTTT.

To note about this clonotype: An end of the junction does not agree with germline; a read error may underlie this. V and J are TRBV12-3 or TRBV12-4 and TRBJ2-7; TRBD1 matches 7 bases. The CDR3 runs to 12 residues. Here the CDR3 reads CANSEGQRAQYF. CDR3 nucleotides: TGTGCCAACAGTGAGGGACAGAGGGCGCAATACTTC.

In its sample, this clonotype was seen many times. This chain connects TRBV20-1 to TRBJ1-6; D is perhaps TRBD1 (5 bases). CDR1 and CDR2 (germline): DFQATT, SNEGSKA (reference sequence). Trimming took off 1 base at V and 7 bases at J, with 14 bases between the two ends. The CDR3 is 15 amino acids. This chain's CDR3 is CSARVPPGNNSPLHF. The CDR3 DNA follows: TGCAGTGCTAGAGTTCCTCCAGGGAACAATTCACCCCTCCACTTT.

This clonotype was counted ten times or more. The DNA for the CDR3 is TGTGCCAGCAGTTGGGAGCATAGGGGGCTAGATACGCAGTATTTT. Translation: CASSWEHRGLDTQYF. The chain recombines TRBV27 with TRBJ2-3, with 7 positions matching TRBD1. With 4 bases clipped from V and 5 bases from J, the junction kept 9 bases outside the gene matches. Germline CDR1 is MNHEY and CDR2 is SMNVEV (reference sequence). The CDR3 runs to 15 residues.

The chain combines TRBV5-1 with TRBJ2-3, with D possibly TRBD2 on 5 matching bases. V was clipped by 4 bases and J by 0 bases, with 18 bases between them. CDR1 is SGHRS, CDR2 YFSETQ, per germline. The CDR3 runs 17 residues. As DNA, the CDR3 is TGCGCCAGCAGCGCCCCCCTTGAGCGGACTAGCACAGATACGCAGTATTTT. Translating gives CASSAPLERTSTDTQYF.